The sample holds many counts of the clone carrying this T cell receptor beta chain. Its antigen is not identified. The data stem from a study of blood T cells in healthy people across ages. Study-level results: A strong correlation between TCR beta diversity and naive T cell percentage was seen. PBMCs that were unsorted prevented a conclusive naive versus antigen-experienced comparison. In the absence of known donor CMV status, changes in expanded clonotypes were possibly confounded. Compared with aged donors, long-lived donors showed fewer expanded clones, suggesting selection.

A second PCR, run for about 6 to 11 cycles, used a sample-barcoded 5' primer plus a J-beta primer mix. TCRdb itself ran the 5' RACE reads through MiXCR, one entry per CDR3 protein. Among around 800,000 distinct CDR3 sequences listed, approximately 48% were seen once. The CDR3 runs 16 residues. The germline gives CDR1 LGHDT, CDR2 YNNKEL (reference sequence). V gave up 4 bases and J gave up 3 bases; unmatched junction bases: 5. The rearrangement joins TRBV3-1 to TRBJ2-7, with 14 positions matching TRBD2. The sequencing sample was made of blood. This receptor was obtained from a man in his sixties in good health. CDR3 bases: TGTGCCAGCAGCCTGTCCGGGACTAGCGGGGGCTACGAGCAGTACTTC. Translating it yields CASSLSGTSGGYEQYF.